This TCR beta chain was found in a study of vaccination and CD4 T cells after COVID-19. Study background: Each control was exposed to a CEFX pool, an HIV-1 Nef pool, or no peptide at all. Findings and limits, study-wide: Post-vaccination, and not before, a median roughly 90% of reactive clones appeared in convalescent patients.

About this clonotype: Its antigen remains unknown.

Cultured CD4+ T-cell DNA underwent Oncomine TCR Beta short-read sequencing. It was cultured CD4+ T cells from which genomic DNA was extracted. One entry per CDR3 protein results from TCRdb running MiXCR on the PCR reads. The top ten hold around 25% of the sample, which has around 15,000 distinct CDR3 sequences, approximately 26% seen once. Treatment in this sample: approximately 11-day PBMC culture with coronavirus spike peptide pools or control peptides (ViraFEST assay). Germline-derived CDR1 and CDR2 are GTSNPN and SVGIG (reference sequence). V was pared by 0 bases and J by 3 bases, with 8 bases between. The CDR3 loop spans 13 amino acids.

The sequenced sample consisted of cultured CD4+ T cells from blood. This chain joins TRBV30 and TRBJ2-5; weak D call: TRBD1 (6 bases). This clonotype originated in a human donor with COVID-19. Here the CDR3 reads CAWSVGQKETQYF. In nucleotides, the CDR3 is TGTGCCTGGAGTGTGGGACAAAAAGAGACCCAGTACTTC.